This TCR beta chain derives from a study of blood T cell repertoires in COVID-19. Whole-study context: Italy, Spain and the United States were the sources of the convalescent and acute COVID-19 samples. The analysed material was cDNA or gDNA that came from T cells, B-cell-depleted T cells, or PBMCs.

The germline V gene encodes CDR1 SGHDT and CDR2 YYEEEE. V gave up 3 bases and J gave up 5 bases; unmatched junction bases: 6. This CDR3 region has 14 residues. In its sample, this clone was seen once. Methods used by the authors: Using reference gene primer amplification, nucleated cell counts were estimated. The assay was immunoSEQ multiplex PCR, and TCRdb's table has in-frame clones only and misses some. The DNA was the basis for D and trimming; V, J and clone size are from that table. In the table there are around 75,000 clones, approximately 87% of which are singletons. This receptor was obtained from a human donor in a cohort sampled during active COVID-19. The genes are TRBV5-6 and TRBJ1-2; 8 bases are a match to TRBD1. The sequenced material came from peripheral blood. The CDR3 loop is CASSSSGGRYGYTF. The CDR3 coding sequence is TGTGCCAGCAGCTCTTCAGGGGGCAGATATGGCTACACCTTC.